These T cell receptor beta chains were read from a single sample in a study of CD8 T cells in Susac syndrome. In TCRdb, the immunoSEQ multiplex PCR reads were re-called with MiXCR into one record per CDR3 protein. This sample has 130,000 or so distinct CDR3 sequences, with 80% found just once. The sequencing sample was made of CD8+ T cells from PBMCs. The source of these receptors is a human donor with multiple sclerosis. Each CDR3 is given with its conserved first and last residue.

v_gene	j_gene	CDR3aa
TRBV11-3	TRBJ2-3	CASSSGTSTDTQYF
TRBV21-1	TRBJ2-3	CAYFTSAGGPRRVTDTQYF
TRBV5-4	TRBJ2-7	CASGFSGGAFTNYEQYF
TRBV7-6	TRBJ2-1	CASSFSGSVQPSSYNEQFF
TRBV9	TRBJ2-1	CASGLAVGRNNEQFF
TRBV7-9	TRBJ1-5	CASSLLNQPQHF
TRBV7-6	TRBJ2-1	CASSPRLLADNEQFF
TRBV10-2	TRBJ2-1	CASSDWREGSDEQFF
TRBV2	TRBJ2-6	CASSEPSGANVLTF
TRBV12-3/TRBV12-4	TRBJ2-3	CASSSSVGPTDTQYF
TRBV20-1	TRBJ2-1	CRSTALAEYNEQFF
TRBV24-1	TRBJ1-5	CATSDHGQPSNQPQHF
TRBV19	TRBJ2-5	CASSIGPGHQYF
TRBV7-9	TRBJ1-2	CASSGGDPEDYGYTF
TRBV13	TRBJ2-2	CASSVRSAGELFF
TRBV20-1	TRBJ2-1	CSLRSRDSWGNEQFF
TRBV5-5	TRBJ2-5	CASSLGTARYQETQYF
TRBV6-5	TRBJ2-2	CASSYGEIRDTGELFF
TRBV15	TRBJ2-2	CATSRDPFQGSWAGELFF
TRBV29-1	TRBJ2-5	CSVEPTRPGGETQYF
TRBV2	TRBJ2-3	CASSGLAGESDTQYF
TRBV5-4	TRBJ2-1	CASSLVASSYNEQFF
TRBV21-1	TRBJ2-7	CASRLPGQGPEQYF
TRBV9	TRBJ1-1	CASSAHKGMNTEAFF
TRBV7-8	TRBJ2-7	CASSLALRGEQYF
TRBV6-1	TRBJ1-1	CASSEPEVHQGDTEAFF
TRBV5-1	TRBJ1-1	CASSLGLRPNTEAFF
TRBV5-1	TRBJ1-3	CASSSLLGRGGPGNTIYF
TRBV28	TRBJ2-2	CASSPPGGHTGELFF
TRBV27	TRBJ2-1	CASATAGTYNEQFF
TRBV2	TRBJ2-1	CASSYRQNNEQFF
TRBV6-5	TRBJ1-6	CASSRGTGLHSPLHF
TRBV2	TRBJ2-1	CASADRGYNEQFF
TRBV6-5	TRBJ1-5	CASSYTQDSNQPQHF
TRBV15	TRBJ2-1	CATSLSTSQSYNEQFF
TRBV30	TRBJ2-1	CASSVAPEGPQFF
TRBV10-3	TRBJ1-3	CAISESLAGNTIYF
TRBV19	TRBJ2-1	CASSFSLYNEQFF
TRBV20-1	TRBJ2-7	CSARDLRLESLEQYF
TRBV19	TRBJ2-1	CASSPTTGGENEQFF
TRBV7-9	TRBJ1-1	CASSHPAGVSNTEAFF
TRBV7-2	TRBJ1-4	CASSSGTGGVGANEKLFF
TRBV2	TRBJ1-5	CASSGNRVGNQPQHF
TRBV6-5	TRBJ1-4	CASSYFAGNEKLFF
TRBV20-1	TRBJ2-3	CSARTHVSLADTQYF
TRBV6-5	TRBJ1-1	CASSYSRQGGNTEAFF
TRBV28	TRBJ2-3	CASSARLADTQYF
TRBV12-3/TRBV12-4	TRBJ2-6	CASSLAGANVLTF
TRBV2	TRBJ1-3	CASRDPGQGLGNTIYF
TRBV20-1	TRBJ1-4	CSARAGTVRKLFF
TRBV29-1	TRBJ1-2	CSARGQGGLALYGYTF
TRBV5-4	TRBJ2-1	CAISRSPLYEQFF
TRBV7-9	TRBJ1-2	CASSLPGQGYGYTF
TRBV2	TRBJ2-1	CASWGPGGKSSYNEQFF
TRBV30	TRBJ2-3	CAWSHGVTDTQYF
TRBV2	TRBJ1-2	CASSEWSGGYTF